This T cell receptor (beta chain) appears in the sequencing data of a study of shared clonotypes between healthy human individuals. Naive CD8 cells, CD45RO-negative and positively selected for CCR7, excluded terminally differentiated effector memory CD45RA+ cells. Generated by immunoSEQ multiplex PCR, the TCRdb table keeps only in-frame clones and is missing some. The sample lists roughly 2.1 million clones; just over 90% were seen once. Points on this clone: Its antigen is as yet unknown.

Findings and limits, study-wide: Larger estimated richness was generally seen in naive subsets than in memory subsets. Between several donors, naive CD4 clonotypes were shared at a level of around 4.9%.

Sequenced input: naive CD8+ T cells from PBMCs. The TCR originated in a man younger than 30 in good health. Some clones in this sample may be carry-over from other donors' samples.

The CDR3 DNA reads TGTGCCAGCAGTTACTCGATGTCAGAAACCTACGAGCAGTACTTC. Its protein is CASSYSMSETYEQYF. The J gene is TRBJ2-7, the V gene TRBV6-5; unclear D gene. Germline V gives CDR1 MNHEY, CDR2 SVGAGI. The ends were cut back, 0 bases at V and 2 bases at J, with 11 bases in the middle. CDR3 size: 15 residues.